The sequence of this T cell receptor (beta chain) was determined in a study of T-cell memory formation after mild COVID-19. The germline gives CDR1 MNHEY, CDR2 SVGEGT. CDR3 length equals 12 residues. Trimming removed 2 bases from V and 15 bases from J, with 13 bases in between. TCRdb reanalysed the 5' RACE reads using MiXCR and keeps one entry per CDR3 protein. The top ten hold 20% to 25% of the sample, which has roughly 400,000 distinct CDR3 sequences, approximately 16% seen once. The clonotype comes from a young man who had mild COVID-19 (a few samples of this study predate the infection). Cell type and time point are not known. Sequencing was performed on PBMCs or a T cell subset sorted from them (not recorded which). V usage is TRBV6-2 or TRBV6-3 and J usage is TRBJ1-4; perhaps TRBD1 as D (5 bases). CDR3 DNA sequence: TGTGCCAGCAGTTACGCGGGACGGCCAATGTTTTTT. This translates into CASSYAGRPMFF.